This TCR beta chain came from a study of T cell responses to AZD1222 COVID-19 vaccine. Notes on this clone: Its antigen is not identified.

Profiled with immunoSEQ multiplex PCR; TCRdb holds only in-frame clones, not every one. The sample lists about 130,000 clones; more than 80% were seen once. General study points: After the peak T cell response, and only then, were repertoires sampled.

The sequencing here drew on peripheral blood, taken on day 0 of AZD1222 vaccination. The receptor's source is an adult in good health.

CDR3 sequence (DNA): TGTGCCAGCAGTTTACCGTCAGACTATGGCTACACCTTC. Its translation is CASSLPSDYGYTF. The V gene is TRBV28, the J gene TRBJ1-2; the D is unclear. This CDR3 contains 13 residues. Germline V CDR1 and CDR2: MDHEN, SYDVKM. V gave up 2 bases and J gave up 3 bases, with 7 bases separating them.